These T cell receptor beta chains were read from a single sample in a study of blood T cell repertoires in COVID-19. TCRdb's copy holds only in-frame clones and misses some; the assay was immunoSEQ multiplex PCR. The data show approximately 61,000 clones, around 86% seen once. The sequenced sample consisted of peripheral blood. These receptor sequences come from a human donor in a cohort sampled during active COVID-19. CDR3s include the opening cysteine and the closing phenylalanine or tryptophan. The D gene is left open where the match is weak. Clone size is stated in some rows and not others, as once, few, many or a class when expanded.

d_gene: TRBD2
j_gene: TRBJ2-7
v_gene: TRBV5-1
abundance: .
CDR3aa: CASSLAWTSGSFTYEQYF
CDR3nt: TGCGCCAGCAGCTTGGCGTGGACTAGCGGGAGTTTCACCTACGAGCAGTACTTC

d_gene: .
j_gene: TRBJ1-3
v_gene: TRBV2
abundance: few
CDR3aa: CASRGPGVPSGNTIYF
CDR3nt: TGTGCCAGCAGGGGCCCAGGGGTTCCCTCCGGAAACACCATATATTTT

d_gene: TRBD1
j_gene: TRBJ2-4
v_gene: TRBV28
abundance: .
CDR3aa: CASSLGQKINIQYF
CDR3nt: TGTGCCAGCAGTCTGGGACAGAAAATAAACATTCAGTACTTC

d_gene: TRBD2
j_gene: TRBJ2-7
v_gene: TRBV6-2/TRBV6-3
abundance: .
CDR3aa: CASSYPLSGRKSYEQYF
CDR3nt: TGTGCCAGCAGTTACCCCCTTAGCGGGAGAAAGTCCTACGAGCAGTACTTC

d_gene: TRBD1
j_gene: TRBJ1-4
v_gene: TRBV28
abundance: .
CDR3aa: CASRPGQFNEKLFF
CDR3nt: TGTGCCAGCAGGCCGGGACAGTTCAATGAAAAACTGTTTTTT

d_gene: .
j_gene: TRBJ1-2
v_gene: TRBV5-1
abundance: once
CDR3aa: CASSLVGGGYGYTF
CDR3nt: TGCGCCAGCAGCTTGGTGGGGGGTGGCTATGGCTACACCTTC

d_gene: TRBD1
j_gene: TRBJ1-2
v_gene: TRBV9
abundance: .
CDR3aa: CASSVGQGVFYGYTF
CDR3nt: TGTGCCAGCAGCGTAGGACAGGGGGTTTTCTATGGCTACACCTTC

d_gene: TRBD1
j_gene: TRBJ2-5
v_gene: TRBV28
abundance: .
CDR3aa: CASRGQGIRKTQYF
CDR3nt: TGTGCCAGCAGAGGACAGGGAATTAGGAAGACCCAGTACTTC

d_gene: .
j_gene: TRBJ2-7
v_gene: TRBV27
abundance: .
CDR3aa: CASTLRQDSYEQYF
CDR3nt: TGTGCCAGCACCCTCAGACAGGACTCCTACGAGCAGTACTTC

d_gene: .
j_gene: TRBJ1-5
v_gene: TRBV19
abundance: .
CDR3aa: CASSGDTQGNQPQHF
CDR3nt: TGTGCCAGTAGTGGGGACACCCAGGGCAATCAGCCCCAGCATTTT

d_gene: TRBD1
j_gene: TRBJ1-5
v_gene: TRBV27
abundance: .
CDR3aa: CASSRQGLGNQPQHF
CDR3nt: TGTGCCAGCAGCCGACAGGGGCTAGGGAATCAGCCCCAGCATTTT

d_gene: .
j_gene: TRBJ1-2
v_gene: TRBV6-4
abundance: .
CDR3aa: CASSDSRQGRGYTF
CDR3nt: TGTGCCAGCAGTGACTCACGGCAGGGAAGGGGCTACACCTTC

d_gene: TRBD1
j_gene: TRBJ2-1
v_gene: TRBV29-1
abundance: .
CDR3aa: CSVRMGTVGGEQFF
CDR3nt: TGCAGCGTTAGAATGGGGACAGTCGGAGGTGAGCAGTTCTTC

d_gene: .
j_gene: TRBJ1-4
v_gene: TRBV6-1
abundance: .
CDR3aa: CASSEVNRPNEKLFF
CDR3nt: TGTGCCAGCAGTGAAGTGAACAGACCTAATGAAAAACTGTTTTTT

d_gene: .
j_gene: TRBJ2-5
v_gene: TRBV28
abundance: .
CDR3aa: CASRPGLPETQYF
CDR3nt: TGTGCCAGCAGGCCCGGACTGCCAGAGACCCAGTACTTC

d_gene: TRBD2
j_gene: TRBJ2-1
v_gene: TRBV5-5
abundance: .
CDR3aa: CASSFSSGRADEQFF
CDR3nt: TGTGCCAGCAGCTTTAGTAGCGGGAGGGCGGATGAGCAGTTCTTC

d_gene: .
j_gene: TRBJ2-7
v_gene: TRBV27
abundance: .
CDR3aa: CASSSEGGGYEQYF
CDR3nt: TGTGCCAGCAGTTCTGAGGGGGGGGGCTACGAGCAGTACTTC

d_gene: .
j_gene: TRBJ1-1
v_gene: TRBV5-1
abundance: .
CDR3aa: CASRLTGTPMNTEAFF
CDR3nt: TGCGCCAGCAGGCTAACGGGGACACCCATGAACACTGAAGCTTTCTTT

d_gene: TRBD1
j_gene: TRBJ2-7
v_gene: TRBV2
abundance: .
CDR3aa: CASTLDGPGQHYEQYF
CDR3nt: TGTGCCAGCACGTTAGATGGACCGGGACAGCACTACGAGCAGTACTTC

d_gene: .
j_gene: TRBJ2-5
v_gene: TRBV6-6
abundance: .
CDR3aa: CASRPPGLETQYF
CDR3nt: TGTGCCAGCAGGCCACCGGGTCTGGAGACCCAGTACTTC

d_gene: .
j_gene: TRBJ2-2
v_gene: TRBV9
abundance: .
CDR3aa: CASKGSRANTGELFF
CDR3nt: TGTGCCAGCAAAGGAAGCAGGGCTAACACCGGGGAGCTGTTTTTT

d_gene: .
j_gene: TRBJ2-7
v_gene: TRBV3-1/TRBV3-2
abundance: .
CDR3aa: CASSQGGYEQYF
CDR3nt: TGTGCCAGCAGCCAGGGGGGCTACGAGCAGTACTTC

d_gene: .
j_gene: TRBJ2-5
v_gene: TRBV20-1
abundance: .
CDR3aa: CSAPSVQTQYF
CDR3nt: TGCAGTGCTCCAAGCGTGCAGACCCAGTACTTC

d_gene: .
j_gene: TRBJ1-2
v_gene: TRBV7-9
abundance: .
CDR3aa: CASNIQGNYGYTF
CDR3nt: TGTGCCAGCAACATTCAGGGGAACTATGGCTACACCTTC

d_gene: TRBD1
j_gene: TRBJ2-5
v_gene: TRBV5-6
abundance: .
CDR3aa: CASSLRTGVETQYF
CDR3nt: TGTGCCAGCAGCTTGCGGACAGGGGTAGAGACCCAGTACTTC

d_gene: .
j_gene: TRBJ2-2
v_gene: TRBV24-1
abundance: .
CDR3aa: CATSSSKFFTGELFF
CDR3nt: TGTGCCACCAGTAGTAGCAAGTTTTTTACCGGGGAGCTGTTTTTT

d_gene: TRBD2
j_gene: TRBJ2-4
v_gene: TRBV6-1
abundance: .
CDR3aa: CASSELAGSGAKNIQYF
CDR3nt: TGTGCCAGCAGTGAGCTAGCGGGAAGTGGAGCCAAAAACATTCAGTACTTC

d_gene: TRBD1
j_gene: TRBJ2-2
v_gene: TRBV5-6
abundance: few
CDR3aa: CASSLDRGPNTGELFF
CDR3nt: TGTGCCAGCAGCTTAGACAGGGGGCCGAACACCGGGGAGCTGTTTTTT

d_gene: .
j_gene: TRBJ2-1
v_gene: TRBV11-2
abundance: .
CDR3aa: CASSPRQALSDEQFF
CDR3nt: TGTGCCAGCAGCCCCCGTCAGGCCCTATCCGATGAGCAGTTCTTC

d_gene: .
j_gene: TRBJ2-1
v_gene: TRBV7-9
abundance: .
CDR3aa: CASSLTSGTTMMQFF
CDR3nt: TGTGCCAGCAGCTTAACGAGCGGTACTACAATGATGCAGTTCTTC

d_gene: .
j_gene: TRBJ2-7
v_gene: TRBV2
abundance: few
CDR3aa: CASSEAPGSEQYF
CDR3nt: TGTGCCAGCAGTGAAGCGCCTGGGAGCGAGCAGTACTTC

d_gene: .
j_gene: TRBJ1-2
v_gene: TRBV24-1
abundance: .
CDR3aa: CATSDSGYGYTF
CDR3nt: TGTGCCACCAGTGATTCGGGCTATGGCTACACCTTC

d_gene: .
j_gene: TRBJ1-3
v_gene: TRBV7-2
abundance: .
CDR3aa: CASSLYRPPSSGNTIYF
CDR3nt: TGTGCCAGCAGCTTATACAGGCCCCCGAGCTCTGGAAACACCATATATTTT

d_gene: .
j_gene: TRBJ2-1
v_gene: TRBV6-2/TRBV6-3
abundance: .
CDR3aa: CASSYAGLPNEQFF
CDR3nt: TGTGCCAGCAGTTACGCGGGACTTCCTAATGAGCAGTTCTTC

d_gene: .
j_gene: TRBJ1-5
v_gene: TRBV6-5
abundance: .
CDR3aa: CASSYPGLNQPQHF
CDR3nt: TGTGCCAGCAGTTACCCGGGATTAAATCAGCCCCAGCATTTT

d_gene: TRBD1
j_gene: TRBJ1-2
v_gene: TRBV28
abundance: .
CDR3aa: CASSLTWTGNGYTF
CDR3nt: TGTGCCAGCAGTCTAACCTGGACAGGAAACGGCTACACCTTC

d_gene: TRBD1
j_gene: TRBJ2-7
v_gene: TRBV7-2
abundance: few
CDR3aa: CASSTGQGFGEQYF
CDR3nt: TGTGCCAGCAGTACAGGACAGGGGTTCGGGGAGCAGTACTTC